The source of this TCR beta chain is a study of blood T cell repertoires in COVID-19. This clone has more than one count but fewer than ten. Measured with immunoSEQ multiplex PCR; TCRdb has only the in-frame clones, and not every one. The sample lists some 270,000 clones; approximately 91% were seen once. The germline V and J ends were trimmed by 0 bases and 5 bases, with 8 bases remaining between them. Germline lookup yields CDR1 SQVTM and CDR2 ANQGSEA. The CDR3 spans 12 residues. The sequence came from a middle-aged man with acute or convalescent COVID-19. The J gene is TRBJ2-7, the V gene TRBV29-1; D remains ambiguous. Sample: peripheral blood. The CDR3 DNA sequence: TGCAGCGTTGAAGAGGGCAGCCACGAGCAGTACTTC. This gives the protein CSVEEGSHEQYF.